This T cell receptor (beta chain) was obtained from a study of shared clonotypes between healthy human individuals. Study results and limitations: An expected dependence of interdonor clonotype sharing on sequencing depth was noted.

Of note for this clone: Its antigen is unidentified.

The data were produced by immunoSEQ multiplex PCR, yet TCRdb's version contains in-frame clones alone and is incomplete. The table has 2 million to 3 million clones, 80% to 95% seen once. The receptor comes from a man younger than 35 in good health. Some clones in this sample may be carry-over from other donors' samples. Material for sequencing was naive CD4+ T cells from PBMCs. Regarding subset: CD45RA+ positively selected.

The CDR3 loop reads CASSLLAGVPDTQYF. DNA for the CDR3: TGTGCCAGCAGCTTACTAGCGGGAGTCCCAGATACGCAGTATTTT. The chain uses TRBV7-9 and TRBJ2-3; 10 bases are a match to TRBD2. Looked up from germline, CDR1 is SEHNR and CDR2 is FQNEAQ (reference sequence). This CDR3 region has 15 residues. V lost 2 bases and J lost 4; bases outside the gene matches: 3.